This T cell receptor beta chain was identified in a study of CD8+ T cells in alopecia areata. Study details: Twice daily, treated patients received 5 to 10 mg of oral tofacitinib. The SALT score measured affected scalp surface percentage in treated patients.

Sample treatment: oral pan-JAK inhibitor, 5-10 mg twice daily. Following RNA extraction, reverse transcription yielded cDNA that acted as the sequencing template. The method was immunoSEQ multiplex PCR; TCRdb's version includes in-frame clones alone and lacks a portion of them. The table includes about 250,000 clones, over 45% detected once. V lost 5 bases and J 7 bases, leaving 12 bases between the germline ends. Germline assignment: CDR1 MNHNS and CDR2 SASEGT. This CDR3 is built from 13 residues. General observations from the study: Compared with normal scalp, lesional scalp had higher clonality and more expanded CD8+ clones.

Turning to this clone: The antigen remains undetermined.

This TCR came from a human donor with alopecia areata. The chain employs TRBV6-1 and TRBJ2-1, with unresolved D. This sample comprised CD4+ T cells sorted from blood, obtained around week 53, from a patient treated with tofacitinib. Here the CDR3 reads CASSPFSRNEQFF. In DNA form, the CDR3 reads TGTGCCAGCAGTCCGTTTTCTAGGAATGAGCAGTTCTTC.